Below, 19 T cell receptor beta chains from the same sample are listed, as sequenced in a study of CD8 T cells in ankylosing spondylitis. TCRdb recomputed calls from the 5' RACE reads with MiXCR, one row per CDR3 protein. The profile shows about 220,000 distinct CDR3 sequences, more than 9% of them singletons. Sequenced material: blood, either unsorted or a sorted T cell fraction (not recorded which). Receptor source: a male donor with ankylosing spondylitis or in good health (not recorded which).

The V call is TRBV20-1, the J call TRBJ2-5; 9 positions agree with TRBD1. V lost 8 bases, J lost 2 bases, and 15 bases stayed unmatched. The length of the CDR3 is 16 residues. In germline, CDR1 is DFQATT, CDR2 SNEGSKA (reference sequence). The CDR3 DNA is TGCAGTACTGCTCCGACAGGGGGGTTGAGGCAAGAGACCCAGTACTTC. This gives the protein CSTAPTGGLRQETQYF.

This clonotype was observed many times. This chain joins TRBV19 and TRBJ1-2; no clear D gene. This CDR3 spans 15 amino acids. The V end was cut by 3 bases, the J end by 5 bases, with 16 bases between. Germline V gene data show CDR1 as LNHDA and CDR2 as SQIVND (reference sequence). Here the CDR3 reads CASSMSFEQRYGYTF. The DNA for the CDR3 is TGTGCCAGTAGTATGTCATTCGAGCAGCGATATGGCTACACCTTC.

CDR3 nucleotide sequence: TGCAGTGCTGCTCAAGGGGCGGCTGGCTACACCTTC. Amino acids: CSAAQGAAGYTF. The rearrangement joins TRBV20-1 to TRBJ1-2; TRBD1 is a possible D gene (5 bases). The germline V and J ends were trimmed by 5 bases and 7 bases, with 14 bases remaining between them. Germline V gene data show CDR1 as DFQATT and CDR2 as SNEGSKA (reference sequence). The CDR3 is made up of 12 amino acids.

This chain joins TRBV28 and TRBJ2-5; D uncertain. The CDR3 consists of 14 residues. V dropped 3 bases and J dropped 2 bases, with 10 bases sitting between them. The germline gives CDR1 MDHEN, CDR2 SYDVKM. This CDR3 is CASSLIQTQETQYF. CDR3 in DNA: TGTGCCAGCAGTTTGATCCAGACTCAAGAGACCCAGTACTTC.

This clonotype was observed at least ten times. The chain joins TRBV5-5 to TRBJ2-5; D not resolved. CDR3 size: 14 residues. Between the trimmed V and J ends, which lost 2 bases and 2 bases, there was a span of 10 bases. CDR1 SGHKS and CDR2 YYEKEE come from the germline V gene (reference sequence). The CDR3 DNA is TGTGCCAGCAGCTTTGTCCCAGAGCAAGAGACCCAGTACTTC. Amino acid sequence: CASSFVPEQETQYF.

This clonotype has only a few counts. This chain connects TRBV19 to TRBJ2-3; no reliable D call. Germline V gene sequence: CDR1 LNHDA, CDR2 SQIVND (reference sequence). CDR3 length: 13 residues. Trimming shortened V by 3 bases and J by 0 bases, and 4 bases separated the two germline ends. CDR3 loop: CASSIGSTDTQYF. As DNA, the CDR3 is TGTGCCAGTAGTATCGGGAGCACAGATACGCAGTATTTT.

This chain connects TRBV7-9 to TRBJ2-7, with 9 bases aligning to TRBD1. Trimming took 5 bases from V and 6 from J; bases not matched to a gene: 8. This CDR3 is built from 14 residues. CDR1 and CDR2 from the germline V gene are SEHNR and FQNEAQ (reference sequence). The CDR3 here is CASSSWTGDLEQYF. The CDR3 bases are TGTGCCAGCAGCAGCTGGACAGGGGACCTCGAGCAGTACTTC.

The chain recombines TRBV9 with TRBJ1-1; D unclear. Per germline, CDR1 SGDLS and CDR2 YYNGEE. The ends were cut back, 0 bases at V and 11 bases at J, with 14 bases in the middle. The CDR3 runs to 13 residues. The CDR3 loop is CASSVEDGLGAFF. CDR3 nucleotides: TGTGCCAGCAGCGTAGAGGACGGGCTTGGGGCTTTCTTT.

The V gene is TRBV7-9, the J gene TRBJ1-2, with a tentative D call TRBD1 (6 bases). Looked up from germline, CDR1 is SEHNR and CDR2 is FQNEAQ (reference sequence). Deletions cut 4 bases from V and 4 bases from J, with 10 bases between. CDR3 size: 13 residues. This chain's CDR3 is CASSSQQGYGYTF. DNA of the CDR3: TGTGCCAGCAGCTCACAACAGGGCTATGGCTACACCTTC.

This chain joins TRBV7-9 and TRBJ2-7, with a tentative D call TRBD1 (6 bases). V dropped 4 bases and J dropped 5 bases, with 6 bases sitting between them. CDR3 length equals 11 residues. Germline CDR1 SEHNR, CDR2 FQNEAQ (reference sequence). Here the CDR3 DNA reads TGTGCCAGCAGCTCAGGGGACGAGCAGTACTTC. Encoded protein: CASSSGDEQYF.

This clonotype showed up just a few times. This chain joins TRBV5-1 and TRBJ2-7; 10 bases align to TRBD1. Trimming at V came to 0 bases and at J to 2 bases, leaving 2 bases not matched to a gene. The CDR3 runs 15 residues. Germline CDR1 SGHRS, CDR2 YFSETQ. This CDR3 is CASSLDGTGAYEQYF. The CDR3, as DNA: TGCGCCAGCAGCTTGGATGGGACAGGGGCCTACGAGCAGTACTTC.

This clonotype showed up just a few times. CDR3 in amino acids: CASSPSRTGELFF. The CDR3 DNA reads TGTGCCAGCAGCCCCTCCCGGACCGGGGAGCTGTTTTTT. The rearrangement joins TRBV7-9 to TRBJ2-2, with no clear D. The CDR3 is 13 amino acids. CDR1 is SEHNR, CDR2 FQNEAQ, per germline (reference sequence). Trimming left V 5 bases short and J 5 bases short, with 9 bases between.

This clonotype was seen ten or more times. J is TRBJ2-7 and V is TRBV20-1; D unclear. Germline CDR1 DFQATT, CDR2 SNEGSKA (reference sequence). The CDR3 covers 13 residues. Trimming left V 0 bases short and J 3 bases short, with 9 bases between. Written as DNA, the CDR3 is TGCAGTGCTAGAGACTACAGTTTCTACGAGCAGTACTTC. Its protein is CSARDYSFYEQYF.

The V gene is TRBV5-1, the J gene TRBJ2-1; D is perhaps TRBD2 (5 bases). The CDR3 is 15 residues long. Trimming stripped 0 bases from V and 7 bases from J, with 14 bases between. Per the germline V gene, CDR1 is SGHRS and CDR2 is YFSETQ. Here the CDR3 reads CASSLGLNTGNEQFF. In DNA form, the CDR3 reads TGCGCCAGCAGCTTGGGACTAAACACGGGGAATGAGCAGTTCTTC.

This clonotype was counted ten times or more. The chain uses TRBV5-1 and TRBJ1-4; no firm D call. The CDR3 sequence is 14 residues long. Germline CDR1 and CDR2: SGHRS and YFSETQ. Trimming removed 5 bases at V and 3 bases at J, with 11 bases between. The CDR3 DNA reads as TGCGCCAGCAGAGAGTTAGGTGCTAATGAAAAACTGTTTTTT. It codes for CASRELGANEKLFF.

This sequence joins TRBV7-3 and TRBJ2-2; D might be TRBD1 or TRBD2, each matching 7 bases. The CDR3 consists of 16 residues. The V and J ends lost 3 bases and 3 bases respectively, with 14 bases between them. Germline V gene data show CDR1 as SGHTA and CDR2 as FQGTGA. Written as DNA, the CDR3 is TGTGCCAGCAGCTTCCCAGGGGGGGGTGACACCGGGGAGCTGTTTTTT. Residues: CASSFPGGGDTGELFF.

This clonotype was seen at least ten times. The V call is TRBV20-1, the J call TRBJ2-1; D possibly corresponds to TRBD1 (5 bases). Between the trimmed V and J ends, which lost 6 bases and 6 bases, there was a span of 24 bases. Germline V gene sequence: CDR1 DFQATT, CDR2 SNEGSKA (reference sequence). The CDR3 sequence is 16 residues long. The CDR3, as DNA: TGCAGTGCGGACACGAGCAGTCCCGGAACGGGCAATGAGCAGTTCTTC. It specifies CSADTSSPGTGNEQFF.

This clonotype was detected only a few times. V gene TRBV7-2 combines with J gene TRBJ2-2; D remains unclear. V was clipped by 5 bases and J by 4 bases, with 11 bases between them. The CDR3 has 14 amino acids. CDR1 SGHTA and CDR2 FQGNSA come from the germline V gene. CDR3 sequence: CASSLYLSTGELFF. The CDR3 DNA sequence: TGTGCCAGCAGCCTCTACTTGAGCACCGGGGAGCTGTTTTTT.

This clonotype showed up just a few times. V usage is TRBV29-1 and J usage is TRBJ1-1, with D unclear. The CDR3 is 13 residues long. V was clipped by 5 bases and J by 3 bases, with 13 bases between them. Germline V CDR1 and CDR2: SQVTM, ANQGSEA. The CDR3 loop is CSVIWGGDTEAFF. For the CDR3, the DNA is TGCAGCGTTATTTGGGGTGGCGACACTGAAGCTTTCTTT.